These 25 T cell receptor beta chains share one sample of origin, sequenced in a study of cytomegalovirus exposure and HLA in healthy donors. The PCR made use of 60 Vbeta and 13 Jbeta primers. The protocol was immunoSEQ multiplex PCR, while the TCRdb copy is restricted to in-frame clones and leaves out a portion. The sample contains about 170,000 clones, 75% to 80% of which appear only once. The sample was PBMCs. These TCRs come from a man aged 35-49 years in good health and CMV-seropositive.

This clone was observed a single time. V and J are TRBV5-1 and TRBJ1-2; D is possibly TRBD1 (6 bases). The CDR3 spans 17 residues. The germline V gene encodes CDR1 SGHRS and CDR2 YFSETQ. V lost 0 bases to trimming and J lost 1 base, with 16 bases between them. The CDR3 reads CASSLAIAGTINYGYTF. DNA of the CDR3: TGCGCCAGCAGCTTGGCTATAGCCGGGACAATTAACTATGGCTACACCTTC.

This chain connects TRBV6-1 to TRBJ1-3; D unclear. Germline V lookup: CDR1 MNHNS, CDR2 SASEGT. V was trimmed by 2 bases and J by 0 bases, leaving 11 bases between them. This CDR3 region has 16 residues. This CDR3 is CASSEYSLASGNTIYF. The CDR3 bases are TGTGCCAGCAGTGAATACAGCCTCGCCTCTGGAAACACCATATATTTT.

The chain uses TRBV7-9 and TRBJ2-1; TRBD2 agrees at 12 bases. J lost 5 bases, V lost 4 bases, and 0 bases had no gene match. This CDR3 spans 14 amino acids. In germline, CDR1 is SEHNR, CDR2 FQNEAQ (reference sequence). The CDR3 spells CASSSSGRDNEQFF. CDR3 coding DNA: TGTGCCAGCAGCTCTAGCGGGAGGGACAATGAGCAGTTCTTC.

The CDR3 region is CASKEGTHTGELFF. Written as DNA, the CDR3 is TGTGCCAGTAAAGAGGGCACACACACCGGGGAGCTGTTTTTT. The V and J genes are TRBV19 and TRBJ2-2; a possible D gene is TRBD2 (5 bases). The CDR3 spans 14 residues. Germline V gives CDR1 LNHDA, CDR2 SQIVND (reference sequence). Deletions cut 7 bases from V and 3 bases from J, with 12 bases between. The full variable domain, rest sourced from reference TRBV19 and TRBJ2-2, is DGGITQSPKYLFRKEGQNVTLSCEQNLNHDAMYWYRQDPGQGLRLIYYSQIVNDFQKGDIAEGYSVSREKKESFPLTVTSAQKNPTAFYLCASKEGTHTGELFFGEGSRLTVL.

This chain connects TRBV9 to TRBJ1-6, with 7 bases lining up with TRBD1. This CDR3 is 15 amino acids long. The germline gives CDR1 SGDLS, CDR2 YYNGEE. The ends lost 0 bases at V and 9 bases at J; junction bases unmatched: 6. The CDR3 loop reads CASSVEGRGASPLHF. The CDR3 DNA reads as TGTGCCAGCAGCGTAGAGGGCAGGGGGGCTTCACCCCTCCACTTT. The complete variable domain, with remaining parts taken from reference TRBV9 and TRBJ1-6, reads DSGVTQTPKHLITATGQRVTLRCSPRSGDLSVYWYQQSLDQGLQFLIQYYNGEERAKGNILERFSAQQFPDLHSELNLSSLELGDSALYFCASSVEGRGASPLHFGNGTRLTVT.

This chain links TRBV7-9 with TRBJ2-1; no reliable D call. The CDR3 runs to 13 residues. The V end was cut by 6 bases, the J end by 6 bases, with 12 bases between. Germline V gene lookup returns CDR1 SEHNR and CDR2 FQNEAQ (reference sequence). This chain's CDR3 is CASRASIFNEQFF. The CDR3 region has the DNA TGTGCCAGCAGGGCTAGTATTTTCAATGAGCAGTTCTTC.

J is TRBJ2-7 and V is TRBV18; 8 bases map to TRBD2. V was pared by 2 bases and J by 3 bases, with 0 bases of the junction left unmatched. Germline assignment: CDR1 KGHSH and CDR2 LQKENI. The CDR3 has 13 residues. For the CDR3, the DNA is TGTGCCAGCTCACCAGCGGGAGGCTACGAGCAGTACTTC. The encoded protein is CASSPAGGYEQYF.

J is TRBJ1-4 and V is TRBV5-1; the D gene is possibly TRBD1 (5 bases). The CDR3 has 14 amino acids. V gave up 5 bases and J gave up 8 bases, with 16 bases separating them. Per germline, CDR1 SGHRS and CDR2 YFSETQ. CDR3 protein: CASRTGLVNEKLFF. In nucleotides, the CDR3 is TGCGCCAGCAGAACAGGCCTCGTAAACGAAAAACTGTTTTTT.

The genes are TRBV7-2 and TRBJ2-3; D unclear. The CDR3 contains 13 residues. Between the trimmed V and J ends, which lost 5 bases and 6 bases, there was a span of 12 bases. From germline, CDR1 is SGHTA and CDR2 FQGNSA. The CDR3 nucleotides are TGTGCCAGCAGCCAAAACTACGGGGATACGCAGTATTTT. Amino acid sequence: CASSQNYGDTQYF.

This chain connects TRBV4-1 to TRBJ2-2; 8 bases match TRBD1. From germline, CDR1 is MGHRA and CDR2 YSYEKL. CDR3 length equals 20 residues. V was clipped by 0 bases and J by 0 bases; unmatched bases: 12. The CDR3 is CASSQDHRPGGNTNTGELFF. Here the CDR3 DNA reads TGCGCCAGCAGCCAAGATCACCGCCCAGGGGGCAATACGAACACCGGGGAGCTGTTTTTT.

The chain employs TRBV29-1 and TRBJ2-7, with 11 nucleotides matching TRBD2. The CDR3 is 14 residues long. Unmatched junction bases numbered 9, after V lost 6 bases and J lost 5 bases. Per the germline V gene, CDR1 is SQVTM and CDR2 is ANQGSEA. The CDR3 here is CSVASSGRIHEQYF. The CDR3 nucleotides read TGCAGCGTCGCATCTAGCGGGAGGATCCACGAGCAGTACTTC.

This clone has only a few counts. CDR3 coding DNA: TGTGCCAGCGGCGCAGGAGGACAGTACTTC. It specifies CASGAGGQYF. The chain employs TRBV6-5 and TRBJ2-7, with D possibly being TRBD2 (5 bases). Germline CDR1 and CDR2: MNHEY and SVGAGI. This CDR3 spans 10 amino acids. The ends were cut back, 8 bases at V and 10 bases at J, with 12 bases in the middle.

The CDR3 reads CASSSGSTDTQYF. The CDR3 nucleotides read TGTGCCAGCAGTTCAGGGTCCACAGATACGCAGTATTTT. The genes are TRBV7-2 and TRBJ2-3; TRBD1 might be the D (5 bases). V lost 6 bases and J 2 bases, leaving 9 bases between the germline ends. This CDR3 is built from 13 residues. From germline, CDR1 is SGHTA and CDR2 FQGNSA.

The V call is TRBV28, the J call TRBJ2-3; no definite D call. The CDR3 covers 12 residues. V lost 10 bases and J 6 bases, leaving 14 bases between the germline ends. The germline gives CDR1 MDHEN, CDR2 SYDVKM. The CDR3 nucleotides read TGTGCCACTAGAAACCCCGCGGATACGCAGTATTTT. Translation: CATRNPADTQYF.

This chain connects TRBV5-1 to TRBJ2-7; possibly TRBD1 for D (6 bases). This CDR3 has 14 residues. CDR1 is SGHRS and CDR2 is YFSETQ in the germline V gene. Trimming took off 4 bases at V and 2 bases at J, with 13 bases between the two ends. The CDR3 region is CASSANRETYEQYF. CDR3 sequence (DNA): TGCGCCAGCAGCGCTAACAGGGAAACCTACGAGCAGTACTTC.

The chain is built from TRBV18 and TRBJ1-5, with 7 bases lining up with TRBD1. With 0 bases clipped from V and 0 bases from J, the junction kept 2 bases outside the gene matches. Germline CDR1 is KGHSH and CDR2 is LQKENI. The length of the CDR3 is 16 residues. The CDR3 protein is CASSPPGTDSNQPQHF. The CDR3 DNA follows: TGTGCCAGCTCACCACCAGGGACAGATAGCAATCAGCCCCAGCATTTT.

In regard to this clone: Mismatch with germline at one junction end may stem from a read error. CDR3 coding DNA: TGTGCTAGCAGCCAGGGACTAGCGGGAGCGGACGAGCAGTACTTC. Translating gives CASSQGLAGADEQYF. The chain carries TRBV7-7 and TRBJ2-7, with 14 bases fitting TRBD2. CDR1 is SSHAT, CDR2 FNYEAQ, per germline (reference sequence). CDR3 length: 15 amino acids.

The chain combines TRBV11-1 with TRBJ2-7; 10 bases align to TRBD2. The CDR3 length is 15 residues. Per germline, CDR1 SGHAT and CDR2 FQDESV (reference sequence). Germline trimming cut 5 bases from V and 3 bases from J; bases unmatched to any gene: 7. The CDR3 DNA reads TGTGCCAGCAGCCAGACTAGCGGGTCCCTCTACGAGCAGTACTTC. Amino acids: CASSQTSGSLYEQYF.

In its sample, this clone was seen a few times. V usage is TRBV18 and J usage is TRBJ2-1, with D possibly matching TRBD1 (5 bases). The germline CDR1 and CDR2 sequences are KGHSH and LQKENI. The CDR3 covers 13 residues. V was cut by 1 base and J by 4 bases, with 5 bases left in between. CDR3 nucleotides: TGTGCCAGCTCACCACAGGGGTACAATGAGCAGTTCTTC. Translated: CASSPQGYNEQFF.

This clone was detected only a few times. For the CDR3, the DNA is TGTGCTAGTGGTTTGATCCAGGGTTACACTGAAGCTTTCTTT. It translates to CASGLIQGYTEAFF. The rearrangement links TRBV12-5 to TRBJ1-1, with D maybe TRBD1 (5 bases). Germline CDR1 is LGHNT and CDR2 is FRNRAP. The ends were cut back, 2 bases at V and 3 bases at J, with 10 bases in the middle. The CDR3 spans 14 residues. The full variable domain, its missing parts supplied by reference TRBV12-5 and TRBJ1-1, is DARVTQTPRHKVTEMGQEVTMRCQPILGHNTVFWYRQTMMQGLELLAYFRNRAPLDDSGMPKDRFSAEMPDATLATLKIQPSEPRDSAVYFCASGLIQGYTEAFFGQGTRLTVV.

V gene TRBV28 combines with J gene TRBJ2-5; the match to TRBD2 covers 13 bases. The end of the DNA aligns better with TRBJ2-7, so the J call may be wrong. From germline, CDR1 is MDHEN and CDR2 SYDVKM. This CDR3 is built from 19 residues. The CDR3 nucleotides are TGTGCCAGCAGCCCATCCGCCCCCTCTACTAGCGGGAGGGCCTACGAGCAGTACTTC. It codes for CASSPSAPSTSGRAYEQYF.

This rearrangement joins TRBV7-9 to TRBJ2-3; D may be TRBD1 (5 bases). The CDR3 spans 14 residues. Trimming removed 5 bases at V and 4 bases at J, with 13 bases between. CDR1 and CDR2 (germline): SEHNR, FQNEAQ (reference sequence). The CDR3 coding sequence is TGTGCCAGCAGCCCAGGGAAGGGATCAGATACGCAGTATTTT. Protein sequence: CASSPGKGSDTQYF.

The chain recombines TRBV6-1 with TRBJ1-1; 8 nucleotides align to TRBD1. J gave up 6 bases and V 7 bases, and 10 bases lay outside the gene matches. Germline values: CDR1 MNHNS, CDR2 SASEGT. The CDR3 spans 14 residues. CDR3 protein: CASIPLGQGAEAFF. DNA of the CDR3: TGTGCCAGCATCCCCCTTGGACAGGGCGCTGAAGCTTTCTTT.

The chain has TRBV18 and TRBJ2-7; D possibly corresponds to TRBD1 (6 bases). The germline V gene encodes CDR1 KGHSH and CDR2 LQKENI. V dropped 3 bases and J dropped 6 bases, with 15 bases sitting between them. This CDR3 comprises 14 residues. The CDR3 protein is CASSPRDTTSEQYF. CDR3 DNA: TGTGCCAGCTCACCCCGGGACACTACTAGCGAGCAGTACTTC.

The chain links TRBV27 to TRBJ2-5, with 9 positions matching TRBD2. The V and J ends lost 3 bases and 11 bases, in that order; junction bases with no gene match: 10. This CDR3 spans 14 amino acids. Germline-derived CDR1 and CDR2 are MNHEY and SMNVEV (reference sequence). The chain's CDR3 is CASSFIAGAGEQYF. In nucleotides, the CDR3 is TGTGCCAGCAGTTTCATAGCGGGAGCGGGAGAGCAGTACTTC.